This T cell receptor beta chain is drawn from a study of blood T cell repertoires in COVID-19. Study details: COVID-19 samples, acute and convalescent, were from the United States, Italy and Spain. T cells, B-cell-depleted T cells, or PBMCs provided the cDNA or gDNA that served as material.

This CDR3 region has 15 residues. V lost 4 bases and J 4 bases, leaving 16 bases between the germline ends. Per the germline V gene, CDR1 is GTSNPN and CDR2 is SVGIG (reference sequence). Clones were read by immunoSEQ multiplex PCR, and TCRdb kept only the in-frame ones, dropping some. The sample includes roughly 180,000 clones, 79% of them seen just once. This sequence originates from a woman in her fifties or sixties with COVID-19, enrolled during active disease. Sequenced input: peripheral blood. This rearrangement joins TRBV30 to TRBJ2-2; D unclear. In nucleotides, the CDR3 is TGTGCCTGGAACCCTAAACTATCGCTCACCGGGGAGCTGTTTTTT. The encoded protein is CAWNPKLSLTGELFF.